One and the same sample provided the 3 T cell receptor beta chains below, sequenced in a study of cytomegalovirus exposure and HLA in healthy donors. Method: immunoSEQ multiplex PCR; TCRdb's copy keeps in-frame clones and lacks some. Here the sample spans a few hundred thousand clones, roughly 90% being singletons. The source material was PBMCs. The receptor set was obtained from a young woman in good health and CMV-seronegative.

The chain's CDR3 is CASSQGSVSDEQYF. The CDR3 nucleotides read TGCGCCAGCAGCCAAGGTAGTGTGAGCGACGAGCAGTACTTC. The J gene is TRBJ2-7, the V gene TRBV4-3; D unclear. The CDR3 consists of 14 residues. The germline V gene has CDR1 LGHNA and CDR2 YSLEER. Trimming removed 1 base at V and 5 bases at J, with 12 bases between.

The V call is TRBV4-3, the J call TRBJ1-1, with D unclear. The V end was cut by 1 base, the J end by 0 bases, with 12 bases between. The CDR3 length is 16 residues. Germline CDR1 reads LGHNA; CDR2 reads YSLEER. The CDR3 sequence: CASSQGFDTLNTEAFF. As DNA, the CDR3 is TGCGCCAGCAGCCAAGGGTTCGACACCCTGAACACTGAAGCTTTCTTT.

This rearrangement joins TRBV2 to TRBJ2-7; D not resolved. The CDR3 has 13 residues. CDR1 is SNHLY, CDR2 FYNNEI, per germline. Trimming took off 5 bases at V and 1 base at J, with 9 bases between the two ends. The CDR3 loop is CASSSSRSYEQYF. In DNA, the CDR3 is TGTGCCAGCAGTTCTTCCAGGTCCTACGAGCAGTACTTC. Full variable domain (rest looked up from reference TRBV2 and TRBJ2-7): EPEVTQTPSHQVTQMGQEVILRCVPISNHLYFYWYRQILGQKVEFLVSFYNNEISEKSEIFDDQFSVERPDGSNFTLKIRSTKLEDSAMYFCASSSSRSYEQYFGPGTRLTVT.